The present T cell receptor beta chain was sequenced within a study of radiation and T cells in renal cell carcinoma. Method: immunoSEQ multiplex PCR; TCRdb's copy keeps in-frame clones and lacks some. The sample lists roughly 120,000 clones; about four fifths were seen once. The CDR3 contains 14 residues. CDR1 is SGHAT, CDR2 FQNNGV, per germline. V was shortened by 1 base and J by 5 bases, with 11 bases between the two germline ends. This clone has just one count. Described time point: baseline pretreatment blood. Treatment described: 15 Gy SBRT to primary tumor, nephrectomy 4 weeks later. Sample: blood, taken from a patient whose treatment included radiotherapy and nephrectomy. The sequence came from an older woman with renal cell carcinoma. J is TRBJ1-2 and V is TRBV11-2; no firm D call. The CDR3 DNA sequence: TGTGCCAGCAGCTTAGGCGCGACGGAATATGGCTACACCTTC. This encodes CASSLGATEYGYTF.